This T cell receptor (beta chain) was obtained from a study of T cell responses to AZD1222 COVID-19 vaccine. Across the whole study: Timing groups of about 4 and about 12 weeks for second doses were pooled.

V lost 5 bases and J lost 2; bases outside the gene matches: 5. The CDR3 is 14 residues long. The germline V gene encodes CDR1 SGHTA and CDR2 FQGNSA. About this clone: Its target is not known.

Overall study results and limits: Clonal diversity may have been underestimated in mostly white British donors.

Profiling relied on immunoSEQ multiplex PCR, and the TCRdb table lists in-frame clones only, not all of them. The table lists tens of thousands of clones, approximately 84% of them singletons. The gene calls are TRBV7-2 and TRBJ2-7, with 8 bases matching TRBD2. The sample in question was peripheral blood, obtained on day 0 of AZD1222 vaccination. The TCR originated in an adult in good health. The CDR3 sequence: CASSPGGGTYEQYF. DNA of the CDR3: TGTGCCAGCAGCCCCGGGGGGGGTACCTACGAGCAGTACTTC.